The clone carrying this T cell receptor (beta chain) appeared many times. V shed 4 bases and J shed 6 bases, with 8 bases lying between them. The CDR3 has 12 residues. From germline, CDR1 is SGDLS and CDR2 YYNGEE. The data were taken from a study of CD8 T cells in ankylosing spondylitis. TCRdb re-called the 5' RACE reads through MiXCR, storing one row per CDR3 protein. The table records about 25,000 distinct CDR3 sequences, under 3% of them present only once. The source of this sequence is a female donor with ankylosing spondylitis or in good health (not recorded which). The sample consisted of blood, either unsorted or a sorted T cell fraction (not recorded which). The chain uses TRBV9 and TRBJ2-1; D not resolved. The chain's CDR3 is CASSLSGNEQFF. In nucleotides, the CDR3 is TGTGCCAGCAGCCTATCCGGCAATGAGCAGTTCTTC. Supplemented by reference TRBV9 and TRBJ2-1, the full variable domain reads DSGVTQTPKHLITATGQRVTLRCSPRSGDLSVYWYQQSLDQGLQFLIQYYNGEERAKGNILERFSAQQFPDLHSELNLSSLELGDSALYFCASSLSGNEQFFGPGTRLTVL.